This paragraph reports one T cell receptor (beta chain). Its specificity is not known. V shed 6 bases and J shed 0 bases, with 12 bases lying between them. CDR1 and CDR2 from the germline V gene are MNHEY and SVGEGT. The CDR3 is 15 amino acids. The data derive from a study of T cell responses to AZD1222 COVID-19 vaccine. Overall study results and limits: A rise in Spike-specific TCR breadth and depth followed two AZD1222 doses. Donors in the cohort were predominantly white British and more often female, and clonal diversity was possibly underestimated. The study found vaccine-associated CD4 TCRs spanning spike, dominant at 160-218 and 743-854.

Measured with immunoSEQ multiplex PCR; TCRdb has only the in-frame clones, and not every one. Among about 150,000 clones listed, about 91% were seen once. The sequenced sample was peripheral blood, obtained on day 0 of MenACWY control vaccination. The clonotype was recovered from an adult in good health. V usage is TRBV6-2 or TRBV6-3 and J usage is TRBJ1-5; D is uncertain. The CDR3, as DNA: TGTGCCAGCAGCAACGGGCAGGTTAGCAATCAGCCCCAGCATTTT. Residues: CASSNGQVSNQPQHF.